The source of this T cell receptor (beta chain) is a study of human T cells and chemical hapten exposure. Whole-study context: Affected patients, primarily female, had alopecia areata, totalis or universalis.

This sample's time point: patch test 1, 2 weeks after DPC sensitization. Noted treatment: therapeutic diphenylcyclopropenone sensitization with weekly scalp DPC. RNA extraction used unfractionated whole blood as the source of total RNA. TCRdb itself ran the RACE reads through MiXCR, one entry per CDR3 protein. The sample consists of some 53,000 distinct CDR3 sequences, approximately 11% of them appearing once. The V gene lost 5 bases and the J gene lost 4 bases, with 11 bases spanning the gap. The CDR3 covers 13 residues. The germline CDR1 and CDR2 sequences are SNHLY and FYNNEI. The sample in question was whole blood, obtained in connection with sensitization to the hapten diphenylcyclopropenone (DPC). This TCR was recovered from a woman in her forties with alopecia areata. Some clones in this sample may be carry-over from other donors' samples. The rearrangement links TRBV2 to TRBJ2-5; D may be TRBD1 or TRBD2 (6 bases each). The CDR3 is CASSTGRPETQYF. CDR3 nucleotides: TGTGCCAGCAGTACAGGGAGGCCAGAGACCCAGTACTTC.